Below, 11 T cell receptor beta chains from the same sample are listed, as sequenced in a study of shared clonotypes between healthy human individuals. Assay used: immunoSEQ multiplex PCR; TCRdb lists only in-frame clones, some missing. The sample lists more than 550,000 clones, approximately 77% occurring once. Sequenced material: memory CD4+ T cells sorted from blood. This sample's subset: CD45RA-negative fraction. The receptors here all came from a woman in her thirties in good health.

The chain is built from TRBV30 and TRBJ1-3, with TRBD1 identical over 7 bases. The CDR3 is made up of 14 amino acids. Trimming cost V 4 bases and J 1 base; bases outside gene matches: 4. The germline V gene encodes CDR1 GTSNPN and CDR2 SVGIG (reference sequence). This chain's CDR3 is CAWIQGVSGNTIYF. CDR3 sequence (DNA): TGTGCCTGGATCCAGGGGGTATCTGGAAACACCATATATTTT.

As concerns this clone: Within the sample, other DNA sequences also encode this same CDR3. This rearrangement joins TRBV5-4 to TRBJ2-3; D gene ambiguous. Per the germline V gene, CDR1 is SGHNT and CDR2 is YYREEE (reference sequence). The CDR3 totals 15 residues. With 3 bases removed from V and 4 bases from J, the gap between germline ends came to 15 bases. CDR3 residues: CASSSPVGRADTQYF. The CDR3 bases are TGTGCCAGCAGCTCTCCCGTTGGTAGGGCAGATACGCAGTATTTT.

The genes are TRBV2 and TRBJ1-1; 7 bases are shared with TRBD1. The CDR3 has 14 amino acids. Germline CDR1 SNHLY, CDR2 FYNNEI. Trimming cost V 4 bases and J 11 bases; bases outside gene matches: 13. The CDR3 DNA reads TGTGCCAGCAGTGGCCTCCTGGCGACAGGGAACGCTTTCTTT. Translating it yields CASSGLLATGNAFF.

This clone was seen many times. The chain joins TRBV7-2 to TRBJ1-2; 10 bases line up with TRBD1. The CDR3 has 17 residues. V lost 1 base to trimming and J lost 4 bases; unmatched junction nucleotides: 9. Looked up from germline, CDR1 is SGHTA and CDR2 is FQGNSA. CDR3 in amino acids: CASSLVGFRDRGYGYTF. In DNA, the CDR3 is TGTGCCAGCAGCTTAGTTGGGTTTCGGGACAGGGGCTATGGCTACACCTTC. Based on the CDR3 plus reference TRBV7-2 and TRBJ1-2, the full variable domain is GAGVSQSPSNKVTEKGKDVELRCDPISGHTALYWYRQSLGQGLEFLIYFQGNSAPDKSGLPSDRFSAERTGGSVSTLTIQRTQQEDSAVYLCASSLVGFRDRGYGYTFGSGTRLTVV.

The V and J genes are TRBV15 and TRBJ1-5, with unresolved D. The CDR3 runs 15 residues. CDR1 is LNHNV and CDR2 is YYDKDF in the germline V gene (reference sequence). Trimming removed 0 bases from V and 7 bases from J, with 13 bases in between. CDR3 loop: CATSRDQARRQPQHF. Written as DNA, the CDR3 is TGTGCCACCAGCAGAGATCAGGCTAGGAGGCAGCCCCAGCATTTT.

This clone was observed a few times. The CDR3, as DNA: TGTGCCAGCAGCTTGGCCCCGGGACAGGCCTCCTACGAGCAGTACTTC. Translated, it gives CASSLAPGQASYEQYF. V is TRBV11-2 and J is TRBJ2-7; 8 bases fit TRBD1. Germline CDR1 SGHAT, CDR2 FQNNGV. This CDR3 contains 16 residues. V shed 3 bases and J 0 bases; nucleotides not matched to a gene: 7.

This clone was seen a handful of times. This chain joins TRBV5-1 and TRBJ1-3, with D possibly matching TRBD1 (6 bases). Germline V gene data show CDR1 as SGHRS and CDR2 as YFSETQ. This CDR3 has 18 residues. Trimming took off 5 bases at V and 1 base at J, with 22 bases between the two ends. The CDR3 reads CASRWTDSLGGSGNTIYF. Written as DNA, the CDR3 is TGCGCCAGCAGATGGACAGACAGCCTCGGTGGGTCTGGAAACACCATATATTTT.

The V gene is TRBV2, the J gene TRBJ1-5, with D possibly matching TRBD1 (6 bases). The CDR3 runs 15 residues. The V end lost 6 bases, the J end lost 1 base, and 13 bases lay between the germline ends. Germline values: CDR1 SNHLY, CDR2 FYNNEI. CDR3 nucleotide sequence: TGTGCCAGCAGGGAGGGGGGGGCGAGCAATCAGCCCCAGCATTTT. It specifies CASREGGASNQPQHF.

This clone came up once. This CDR3 is CASSLDLRRSYGYTF. CDR3 in DNA: TGTGCCAGCAGCTTAGATTTGCGGAGATCGTATGGCTACACCTTC. The V and J genes are TRBV11-3 and TRBJ1-2; D gene unclear. V lost 0 bases to trimming and J lost 5 bases, with 13 bases between them. The germline gives CDR1 SGHNT, CDR2 YENEEA. CDR3 size: 15 residues. Combining the CDR3 with reference TRBV11-3 and TRBJ1-2 gives the whole variable domain EAGVVQSPRYKIIEKKQPVAFWCNPISGHNTLYWYLQNLGQGPELLIRYENEEAVDDSQLPKDRFSAERLKGVDSTLKIQPAELGDSAVYLCASSLDLRRSYGYTFGSGTRLTVV.

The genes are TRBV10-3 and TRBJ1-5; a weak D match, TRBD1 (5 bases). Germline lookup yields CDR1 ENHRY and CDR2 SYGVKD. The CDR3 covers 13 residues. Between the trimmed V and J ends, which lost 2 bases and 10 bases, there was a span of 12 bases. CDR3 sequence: CAISEAGTDPQHF. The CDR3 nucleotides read TGTGCCATCAGTGAGGCAGGGACCGACCCCCAGCATTTT.

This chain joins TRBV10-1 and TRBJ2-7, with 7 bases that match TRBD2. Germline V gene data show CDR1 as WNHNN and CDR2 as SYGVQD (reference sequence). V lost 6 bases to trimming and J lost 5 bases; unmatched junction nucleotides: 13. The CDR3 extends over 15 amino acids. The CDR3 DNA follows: TGCGCCAGCAGCCCGTCCGGGCGGGAGTTTAACGAGCAGTACTTC. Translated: CASSPSGREFNEQYF.